The 16 T cell receptor beta chains below all came from one sample that was sequenced in a study of CD8+ T cells in alopecia areata. Noted treatment: oral pan-JAK inhibitor, 5-10 mg twice daily. cDNA reverse transcribed from extracted RNA served as the sequencing template. Using immunoSEQ multiplex PCR, the repertoire was profiled, and TCRdb retains in-frame clones only, with some absent. The data hold hundreds of thousands of clones, with roughly two fifths observed a single time. Material: CD4+ T cells sorted from blood, obtained between weeks 30 and 35, from a patient treated with tofacitinib. The receptors stem from a human donor with alopecia areata.

This clone turned up a few times. The chain couples TRBV30 to TRBJ1-6, with D uncertain. Germline V gives CDR1 GTSNPN, CDR2 SVGIG (reference sequence). Trimming stripped 0 bases from V and 7 bases from J, with 10 bases between. The CDR3 runs 14 residues. CDR3 sequence reads: CAWSVLQRNSPLHF. The CDR3, as DNA: TGTGCCTGGAGTGTATTACAGAGGAATTCACCCCTCCACTTT. Together with reference TRBV30 and TRBJ1-6, the CDR3 gives the full variable domain: SQTIHQWPATLVQPVGSPLSLECTVEGTSNPNLYWYRQAAGRGLQLLFYSVGIGQISSEVPQNLSASRPQDRQFILSSKKLLLSDSGFYLCAWSVLQRNSPLHFGNGTRLTVT.

In its sample, this clone was seen a few times. This chain connects TRBV18 to TRBJ2-5, with D perhaps matching TRBD1 (6 bases). V lost 3 bases to trimming and J lost 4 bases, with 15 bases between them. This CDR3 contains 15 residues. Germline V CDR1 and CDR2: KGHSH, LQKENI. The CDR3 reads CASSPGQNLRETQYF. CDR3 in DNA: TGTGCCAGCTCACCTGGACAGAACCTCCGAGAGACCCAGTACTTC.

A few counts support this clone. The chain employs TRBV6-5 and TRBJ2-3; 11 bases align to TRBD2. This CDR3 has 14 residues. V was pared by 8 bases and J by 4 bases, with 5 bases of the junction left unmatched. Germline-derived CDR1 and CDR2 are MNHEY and SVGAGI. CDR3 nucleotides: TGTGCCAGCGTTAGCGGGGGGGCCCCAGATACGCAGTATTTT. Translating it yields CASVSGGAPDTQYF.

The chain links TRBV6-5 to TRBJ2-7; TRBD1 matches 9 bases. In germline, CDR1 is MNHEY, CDR2 SVGAGI. The CDR3 covers 15 residues. With V trimmed by 7 bases and J by 0 bases, 7 bases remained unmatched. The chain's CDR3 is CASNTGGAGSYEQYF. DNA for the CDR3: TGTGCCAGCAACACAGGGGGCGCGGGCTCCTACGAGCAGTACTTC.

The chain employs TRBV5-1 and TRBJ2-3; a weak D match, TRBD2 (5 bases). Trimming stripped 4 bases from V and 4 bases from J, with 16 bases between. Germline CDR1 reads SGHRS; CDR2 reads YFSETQ. The CDR3 has 15 residues. The CDR3 sequence is CASSTFGWEPDTQYF. The CDR3 nucleotides are TGCGCCAGCAGCACCTTCGGATGGGAGCCAGATACGCAGTATTTT.

The J gene is TRBJ2-7, the V gene TRBV30; 8 bases are a match to TRBD2. CDR3 length: 14 residues. Germline assignment: CDR1 GTSNPN and CDR2 SVGIG (reference sequence). V gave up 2 bases and J gave up 3 bases; unmatched junction bases: 6. The CDR3 nucleotides read TGTGCCTGGAGTTTGGGACTAGGCTACTACGAGCAGTACTTC. As protein: CAWSLGLGYYEQYF.

The chain links TRBV6-1 to TRBJ2-1, with 10 bases identical to TRBD2. This CDR3 contains 15 residues. Germline values: CDR1 MNHNS, CDR2 SASEGT. Unmatched junction bases numbered 8, after V lost 3 bases and J lost 9 bases. CDR3 bases: TGTGCCAGCAGTGAGCCCTTTGGGACTAGCGTTGAGCAGTTCTTC. This gives the protein CASSEPFGTSVEQFF.

This chain uses TRBV20-1 with TRBJ1-2, with unresolved D. This CDR3 has 11 amino acids. Germline CDR1 is DFQATT and CDR2 is SNEGSKA (reference sequence). Between the trimmed V and J ends, which lost 0 bases and 11 bases, there was a span of 10 bases. The chain's CDR3 is CSAREGVGYTF. CDR3 coding DNA: TGCAGTGCTAGAGAGGGAGTCGGGTACACCTTC.

CDR3 bases: TGTGCCAGCTCGCGTCGGGGGGACGAGCAGTACTTC. Its translation: CASSRRGDEQYF. The V gene is TRBV18, the J gene TRBJ2-7; 7 bases line up with TRBD2. This CDR3 region has 12 residues. Trimming removed 6 bases from V and 5 bases from J; junction bases left unmatched: 4. The germline gives CDR1 KGHSH, CDR2 LQKENI.

The rearrangement links TRBV5-1 to TRBJ1-2, with 11 bases fitting TRBD1. This CDR3 comprises 13 residues. CDR1 is SGHRS, CDR2 YFSETQ, per germline. Trimming removed 4 bases from V and 6 bases from J; junction bases left unmatched: 2. CDR3 region: CASSLGQGDGYTF. CDR3 coding DNA: TGCGCCAGCAGCCTGGGACAGGGGGATGGCTACACCTTC.

This chain connects TRBV5-6 to TRBJ1-2; no definite D call. Germline CDR1 SGHDT, CDR2 YYEEEE. This CDR3 spans 15 amino acids. V lost 4 bases and J 5 bases, leaving 18 bases between the germline ends. CDR3 region: CASSPRQDAVYGYTF. Written as DNA, the CDR3 is TGTGCCAGCAGCCCCCGGCAGGACGCAGTTTATGGCTACACCTTC.

The chain is built from TRBV2 and TRBJ2-1; tentatively, D is TRBD2 (5 bases). Per germline, CDR1 SNHLY and CDR2 FYNNEI. V was clipped by 2 bases and J by 2 bases, with 7 bases between them. The CDR3 runs to 14 residues. Here the CDR3 DNA reads TGTGCCAGCAGTGAATCGGAGGCCTACAATGAGCAGTTCTTC. Its protein is CASSESEAYNEQFF.

The rearrangement links TRBV30 to TRBJ2-5, with D possibly being TRBD2 (6 bases). The V end lost 6 bases, the J end lost 2 bases, and 16 bases lay between the germline ends. Germline CDR1 and CDR2: GTSNPN and SVGIG (reference sequence). The length of the CDR3 is 14 residues. As DNA, the CDR3 is TGTGCCTGTCCAACCAGCGGGCGTCAAGAGACCCAGTACTTC. This translates into CACPTSGRQETQYF.

The chain couples TRBV9 to TRBJ2-1; tentative D call: TRBD2 (5 bases). This CDR3 has 11 amino acids. Germline CDR1 reads SGDLS; CDR2 reads YYNGEE. V lost 7 bases to trimming and J lost 4 bases, with 6 bases between them. CDR3 sequence: CASAGYNEQFF. CDR3 DNA: TGTGCCAGCGCGGGTTACAATGAGCAGTTCTTC.

The chain is built from TRBV5-1 and TRBJ1-1; D not resolved. V dropped 0 bases and J dropped 1 base, with 7 bases sitting between them. CDR1 and CDR2 (germline): SGHRS, YFSETQ. CDR3 length: 14 residues. The CDR3 reads CASSLETRNTEAFF. Written as DNA, the CDR3 is TGCGCCAGCAGCTTGGAGACAAGGAACACTGAAGCTTTCTTT.

The CDR3 spells CSVRSDRGYEQYF. In DNA form, the CDR3 reads TGCAGCGTGCGGTCGGACAGGGGCTACGAGCAGTACTTC. The chain links TRBV29-1 to TRBJ2-7; 9 bases match TRBD1. Germline assignment: CDR1 SQVTM and CDR2 ANQGSEA. V trimming: 6 bases; J trimming: 3 bases; junction bases outside the gene matches: 6. The CDR3 totals 13 residues.